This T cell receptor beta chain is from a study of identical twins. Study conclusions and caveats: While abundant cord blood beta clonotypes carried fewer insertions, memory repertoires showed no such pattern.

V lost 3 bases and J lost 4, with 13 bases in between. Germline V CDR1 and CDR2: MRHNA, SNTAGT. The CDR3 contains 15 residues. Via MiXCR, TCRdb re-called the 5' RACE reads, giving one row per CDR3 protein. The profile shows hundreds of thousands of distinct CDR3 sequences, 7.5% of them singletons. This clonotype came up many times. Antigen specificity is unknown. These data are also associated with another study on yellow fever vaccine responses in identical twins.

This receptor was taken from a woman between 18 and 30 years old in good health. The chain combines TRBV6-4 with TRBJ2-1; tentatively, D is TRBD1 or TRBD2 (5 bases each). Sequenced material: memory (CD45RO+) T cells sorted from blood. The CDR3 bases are TGTGCCAGCAGTGAGGGGCATGAGGGATACAATGAGCAGTTCTTC. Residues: CASSEGHEGYNEQFF.